One sample yielded the 4 T cell receptor beta chains listed below, sequenced in a study of OX40 agonist ivuxolimab in advanced cancers. Produced via immunoSEQ multiplex PCR; TCRdb's table is partial and in-frame only. The sample lists about 53,000 clones, 70% to 90% occurring once. The material sequenced was CD4+ or CD8+ T cells sorted from blood, taken in a trial of the OX40 agonist ivuxolimab. These receptors originate from an adult with an advanced solid tumor such as melanoma, head and neck, liver or kidney cancer.

The chain recombines TRBV5-1 with TRBJ2-5, with D possibly being TRBD1 (5 bases). Germline assignment: CDR1 SGHRS and CDR2 YFSETQ. The CDR3 spans 14 residues. V was cut by 4 bases and J by 3 bases, with 13 bases left in between. The CDR3 sequence is CASSNGGREETQYF. CDR3 in DNA: TGCGCCAGCAGCAATGGCGGCAGGGAAGAGACCCAGTACTTC.

This chain links TRBV2 with TRBJ1-4, with D uncertain. V gave up 9 bases and J gave up 3 bases, with 14 bases separating them. This CDR3 comprises 14 residues. Germline V gene data show CDR1 as SNHLY and CDR2 as FYNNEI. CDR3 DNA sequence: TGTGCCAGTTCATTAGAGGGAGCTAATGAAAAACTGTTTTTT. Translating gives CASSLEGANEKLFF.

The V call is TRBV5-1, the J call TRBJ2-7; 10 nucleotides agree with TRBD1. J was trimmed by 4 bases and V by 4 bases; bases with no gene match: 8. CDR1 and CDR2 (germline): SGHRS, YFSETQ. The CDR3 totals 15 residues. In DNA, the CDR3 is TGCGCCAGCAGCCCCCTATGGGACAGGGGTTACGAGCAGTACTTC. It codes for CASSPLWDRGYEQYF.

The CDR3 nucleotides read TGTGCCAGCAGCCGGACAGGGGGCGAGCAGTACTTC. Its translation is CASSRTGGEQYF. This chain uses TRBV5-6 with TRBJ2-7, with 10 bases fitting TRBD1. Germline CDR1 reads SGHDT; CDR2 reads YYEEEE. V lost 4 bases to trimming and J lost 6 bases; unmatched junction nucleotides: 1. CDR3 length: 12 residues.